This T cell receptor beta chain was identified in a study of blood T cell repertoires in COVID-19. Turning to the study itself: There were acute and convalescent COVID-19 samples, and they came from the United States, Italy and Spain. PBMCs, B-cell-depleted T cells, or T cells were the source of the cDNA or gDNA that made up the material.

In the original analysis: Nucleated cell counts were estimated from reference gene primer amplification. Clones were sequenced by immunoSEQ multiplex PCR, and TCRdb holds only the in-frame ones, with some missing. That table is the source of V, J and clone size, and D and trimming were worked out from the DNA. The data show 200,000 to 300,000 clones, roughly 86% seen once. The CDR3 loop spans 16 amino acids. In germline, CDR1 is ENHRY, CDR2 SYGVKD. V gave up 3 bases and J gave up 6 bases; unmatched junction bases: 7. The sequence was collected from a woman aged 30 to 39 with acute or convalescent COVID-19. Sequenced sample: peripheral blood. The gene calls are TRBV10-3 and TRBJ2-1; 11 nucleotides align to TRBD2. CDR3 bases: TGTGCCATCAGTGATCCGACTAGCGGGAAGGGCAATGAGCAGTTCTTC. This translates into CAISDPTSGKGNEQFF.